Included here is one T cell receptor beta chain sequence, with context. Its target is unknown. This sample is drawn from a study of cytotoxic CD8 clonotypes in ibrutinib-treated CLL. Study overall: Responses: approximately 25 partial, 2 complete; after median around 64 months, roughly 14 stayed remitted, approximately twelve progressed. The authors obtained response samples at a median of around eleven months of treatment, range 6 to 36.

The CDR3 runs 15 residues. V was cut by 8 bases and J by 2 bases, with 16 bases left in between. CDR1 and CDR2 (germline): SGHAT, FQNNGV. Findings and limits, study-wide: Pretreatment clonality was elevated relative to age-matched healthy donors and paralleled circulating CD8+ T-cell counts.

Produced via immunoSEQ multiplex PCR; TCRdb's table is partial and in-frame only. The sample includes about 160,000 clones, roughly 80% of them seen just once. Sample: PBMCs, taken after 24 months of ibrutinib treatment. The J gene is TRBJ1-5, the V gene TRBV11-2, with a tentative D call TRBD1 (6 bases). This TCR was recovered from a human donor with chronic lymphocytic leukemia. The CDR3 sequence is CASSGEGAGNQPQHF. The DNA of the CDR3 is TGTGCCAGCTCAGGGGAAGGGGCAGGCAATCAGCCCCAGCATTTT. Filled out from reference TRBV11-2 and TRBJ1-5, the complete variable domain reads EAGVAQSPRYKIIEKRQSVAFWCNPISGHATLYWYQQILGQGPKLLIQFQNNGVVDDSQLPKDRFSAERLKGVDSTLKIQPAKLEDSAVYLCASSGEGAGNQPQHFGDGTRLSIL.